The next 21 T cell receptor beta chains were all read from a single sample in a study of CD8+CD57+ T cells in acquired aplastic anemia. Patients selected for sequencing had displayed CD8+CD57+ cell expansion by flow cytometry. Both TCR beta VDJ combination and CDR3 sequence profiling were carried out. Genomic DNA was the template for this profiling. One entry per CDR3 protein results from TCRdb running MiXCR on the reads. The sample yields just over 450,000 distinct CDR3 sequences, under 40% seen once. The specimen was sorted CD4+, CD8+, or CD8+CD57+ T cells (not recorded which) from PBMCs. The receptors shown here come from a human donor with aplastic anemia.

In regard to this clonotype: Since no conserved phenylalanine or tryptophan closes the CDR3, a read error is the likely cause. The limits of the CDR3 on the DNA are not certain, so only TCRdb's listed CDR3 is given. The chain carries TRBV20-1 and TRBJ2-3; TRBD1 was called by the table and not checked on the DNA. Germline loops: CDR1 DFQATT, CDR2 SNEGSKA (reference sequence). The CDR3 is 10 amino acids long, termini counted. CDR3 protein: CSARHGTGVY.

In this sample, this clonotype turned up many times. One end of the junction is discordant with germline, which a read error may explain. The chain combines TRBV7-2 with TRBJ2-7; D unresolved. The CDR3 is made up of 12 amino acids. The germline gives CDR1 SGHTA, CDR2 FQGNSA. CDR3 nucleotides: TGTGCCAGCAGCTTAGAGGTCGGTCTGCCCTTCTTC. Its translation: CASSLEVGLPFF.

The DNA for the CDR3 is TGCGCCAGCAGCGGGACTAGCGGATTTGACAATGAGCAGTTCTTC. It yields the protein CASSGTSGFDNEQFF. V and J are TRBV10-2 and TRBJ2-1; TRBD2 aligns across 11 bases. The CDR3 extends over 15 amino acids. V lost 6 bases and J lost 5; bases outside the gene matches: 6. Looked up from germline, CDR1 is WSHSY and CDR2 is SAAADI.

This sequence joins TRBV10-3 and TRBJ2-7, with TRBD2 matching 12 bases. V trimming: 8 bases; J trimming: 5 bases; junction bases outside the gene matches: 7. The germline CDR1 and CDR2 sequences are ENHRY and SYGVKD. There are 14 residues in the CDR3. The CDR3, as DNA: TGTGCCATCGGACTAGCGGGACAGGCGAACGAGCAGTACTTC. This translates into CAIGLAGQANEQYF.

This sequence joins TRBV11-1 and TRBJ2-3, with 9 bases matching TRBD2. The CDR3 spans 16 residues. V lost 4 bases to trimming and J lost 4 bases; unmatched junction nucleotides: 9. CDR1 is SGHAT, CDR2 FQDESV, per germline (reference sequence). In DNA form, the CDR3 reads TGTGCCAGCAGCTCCTTAGCGGGAGTAGGGTCAGATACGCAGTATTTT. As protein: CASSSLAGVGSDTQYF.

This chain links TRBV6-5 with TRBJ2-7; 8 nucleotides match TRBD2. The CDR3 is 14 residues long. The V gene's germline CDR1 is MNHEY and CDR2 SVGAGI. J lost 6 bases, V lost 4 bases, and 8 bases had no gene match. In DNA form, the CDR3 reads TGTGCCAGCAGTTCTTTAGCGGGGAGGACCGAGCAGTACTTC. This encodes CASSSLAGRTEQYF.

V and J are TRBV20-1 and TRBJ2-3, with 8 positions matching TRBD2. V trimming: 1 base; J trimming: 2 bases; junction bases outside the gene matches: 2. Looked up from germline, CDR1 is DFQATT and CDR2 is SNEGSKA (reference sequence). The CDR3 length is 14 residues. CDR3 coding DNA: TGCAGTGCTAGAGTTAGCGGGGCCACAGATACGCAGTATTTT. This sequence encodes CSARVSGATDTQYF.

Comment on this clonotype: This may be a read error, as it is one base from a much larger clone. The rearrangement uses TRBV20-1 and TRBJ2-7, with D hard to call. V lost 4 bases, J lost 9 bases, and 22 bases lay in between. The CDR3 runs to 14 residues. CDR1 is DFQATT, CDR2 SNEGSKA, per germline (reference sequence). The CDR3 coding sequence is TGCAGTGCTATGAGGACGCCCCAACCCCCGCGGCAGTACTTC. Translated: CSAMRTPQPPRQYF.

J is TRBJ2-2 and V is TRBV20-1, with TRBD1 as a possible D gene (6 bases). V dropped 1 base and J dropped 0 bases, with 9 bases sitting between them. The CDR3 is 15 residues long. Germline V gene data show CDR1 as DFQATT and CDR2 as SNEGSKA (reference sequence). CDR3 region: CSARAGTPNTGELFF. CDR3 sequence (DNA): TGCAGTGCTAGAGCCGGGACACCGAACACCGGGGAGCTGTTTTTT.

The chain combines TRBV9 with TRBJ1-2; no firm D call. CDR1 and CDR2 from the germline V gene are SGDLS and YYNGEE. The CDR3 is made up of 14 amino acids. The V and J ends lost 3 bases and 5 bases respectively, with 14 bases between them. CDR3 DNA sequence: TGTGCCAGCAGCGAAAAGGACGGAGCATATGGCTACACCTTC. This sequence encodes CASSEKDGAYGYTF.

This clonotype showed up many times. This chain connects TRBV19 to TRBJ2-3, with 8 bases lining up with TRBD1. The V and J ends lost 3 bases and 3 bases, in that order; junction bases with no gene match: 5. The CDR3 consists of 15 residues. Germline V CDR1 and CDR2: LNHDA, SQIVND (reference sequence). In DNA form, the CDR3 reads TGTGCCAGTAGTATCGGGGACAGGTCGACAGATACGCAGTATTTT. This encodes CASSIGDRSTDTQYF.

This clonotype showed up just a few times. The chain links TRBV13 to TRBJ2-7; 7 bases are a match to TRBD2. Looked up from germline, CDR1 is PRHDT and CDR2 is FYEKMQ (reference sequence). This CDR3 comprises 14 residues. J lost 5 bases, V lost 3 bases, and 7 bases had no gene match. The CDR3 sequence is CASSFGGGIDEQYF. CDR3 sequence (DNA): TGTGCCAGCAGCTTCGGCGGGGGTATAGACGAGCAGTACTTC. The complete variable domain, with remaining parts taken from reference TRBV13 and TRBJ2-7, reads AAGVIQSPRHLIKEKRETATLKCYPIPRHDTVYWYQQGPGQDPQFLISFYEKMQSDKGSIPDRFSAQQFSDYHSELNMSSLELGDSALYFCASSFGGGIDEQYFGPGTRLTVT.

V is TRBV19 and J is TRBJ1-2; no clear D. Germline CDR1 and CDR2: LNHDA and SQIVND (reference sequence). The CDR3 sequence is 14 residues long. Trimming removed 5 bases from V and 2 bases from J, with 12 bases in between. Here the CDR3 reads CASSALGRNYGYTF. The CDR3 DNA is TGTGCCAGTAGTGCCTTGGGCCGGAACTATGGCTACACCTTC.

This rearrangement joins TRBV2 to TRBJ2-5, with 7 bases matching TRBD1. The CDR3 extends over 15 amino acids. Trimming at V came to 6 bases and at J to 5 bases, leaving 12 bases not matched to a gene. Germline V gene data show CDR1 as SNHLY and CDR2 as FYNNEI. CDR3 loop: CASSSKTGLRETQYF. CDR3 DNA: TGTGCCAGCAGCTCAAAGACAGGGCTAAGGGAGACCCAGTACTTC.

CDR3 nucleotides: TGTGCCAGCAGCTTCCAGGGAAATGAGCAGTTCTTC. Translating it yields CASSFQGNEQFF. The chain links TRBV7-2 to TRBJ2-1, with a tentative D call TRBD1 (5 bases). The CDR3 has 12 amino acids. Trimming left V 3 bases short and J 7 bases short, with 7 bases between. The germline V gene has CDR1 SGHTA and CDR2 FQGNSA.

Many counts were recorded for this clonotype. The chain combines TRBV29-1 with TRBJ2-7, with D unresolved. This CDR3 comprises 12 residues. Germline CDR1 and CDR2: SQVTM and ANQGSEA. Trimming removed 6 bases from V and 3 bases from J, with 12 bases in between. CDR3 residues: CSVVKPVYEQYF. Written as DNA, the CDR3 is TGCAGCGTCGTAAAACCCGTCTACGAGCAGTACTTC.

In this sample, this clonotype turned up many times. For the CDR3, the DNA is TGCGCCAGCAGCCCGGGCCTCCTAGACGAGCAGTACTTC. Residues: CASSPGLLDEQYF. V gene TRBV5-1 combines with J gene TRBJ2-7; D is ambiguous. Trimming pared 4 bases from V and 5 bases from J, leaving 13 bases between. CDR3 length: 13 amino acids. Germline loops: CDR1 SGHRS, CDR2 YFSETQ.

In this sample, this clonotype turned up many times. The rearrangement links TRBV29-1 to TRBJ1-3; 7 positions agree with TRBD1. Germline V CDR1 and CDR2: SQVTM, ANQGSEA. CDR3 length equals 17 residues. V trimming: 6 bases; J trimming: 0 bases; junction bases outside the gene matches: 14. CDR3 DNA: TGCAGCGTCCGTACATTTGGACAGGAGCCCTCTGGAAACACCATATATTTT. Amino acids: CSVRTFGQEPSGNTIYF.

On this clonotype itself: Germline is not matched at one junction end, which may reflect a read error. The CDR3 here is CASSLVEPHHF. In DNA, the CDR3 is TGTGCCAGCAGCTTAGTTGAACCCCACCACTTT. V and J are TRBV7-9 and TRBJ1-6, with D uncertain. This CDR3 is 11 amino acids long. Germline V gives CDR1 SEHNR, CDR2 FQNEAQ (reference sequence).

The genes are TRBV9 and TRBJ1-6, with 11 bases fitting TRBD1. J was trimmed by 9 bases and V by 0 bases; bases with no gene match: 5. The CDR3 consists of 16 residues. Germline-derived CDR1 and CDR2 are SGDLS and YYNGEE. CDR3 sequence (DNA): TGTGCCAGCAGCGTAGCCGGGACAGGGGGTGGTTCACCCCTCCACTTT. Protein product: CASSVAGTGGGSPLHF.

This clonotype appeared a few times. The chain carries TRBV9 and TRBJ1-1; the D is unclear. Germline V lookup: CDR1 SGDLS, CDR2 YYNGEE. V lost 0 bases to trimming and J lost 0 bases, with 9 bases between them. This CDR3 region has 15 residues. DNA for the CDR3: TGTGCCAGCAGCGTAGGCGGGCAGGTGAACACTGAAGCTTTCTTT. Translated: CASSVGGQVNTEAFF.